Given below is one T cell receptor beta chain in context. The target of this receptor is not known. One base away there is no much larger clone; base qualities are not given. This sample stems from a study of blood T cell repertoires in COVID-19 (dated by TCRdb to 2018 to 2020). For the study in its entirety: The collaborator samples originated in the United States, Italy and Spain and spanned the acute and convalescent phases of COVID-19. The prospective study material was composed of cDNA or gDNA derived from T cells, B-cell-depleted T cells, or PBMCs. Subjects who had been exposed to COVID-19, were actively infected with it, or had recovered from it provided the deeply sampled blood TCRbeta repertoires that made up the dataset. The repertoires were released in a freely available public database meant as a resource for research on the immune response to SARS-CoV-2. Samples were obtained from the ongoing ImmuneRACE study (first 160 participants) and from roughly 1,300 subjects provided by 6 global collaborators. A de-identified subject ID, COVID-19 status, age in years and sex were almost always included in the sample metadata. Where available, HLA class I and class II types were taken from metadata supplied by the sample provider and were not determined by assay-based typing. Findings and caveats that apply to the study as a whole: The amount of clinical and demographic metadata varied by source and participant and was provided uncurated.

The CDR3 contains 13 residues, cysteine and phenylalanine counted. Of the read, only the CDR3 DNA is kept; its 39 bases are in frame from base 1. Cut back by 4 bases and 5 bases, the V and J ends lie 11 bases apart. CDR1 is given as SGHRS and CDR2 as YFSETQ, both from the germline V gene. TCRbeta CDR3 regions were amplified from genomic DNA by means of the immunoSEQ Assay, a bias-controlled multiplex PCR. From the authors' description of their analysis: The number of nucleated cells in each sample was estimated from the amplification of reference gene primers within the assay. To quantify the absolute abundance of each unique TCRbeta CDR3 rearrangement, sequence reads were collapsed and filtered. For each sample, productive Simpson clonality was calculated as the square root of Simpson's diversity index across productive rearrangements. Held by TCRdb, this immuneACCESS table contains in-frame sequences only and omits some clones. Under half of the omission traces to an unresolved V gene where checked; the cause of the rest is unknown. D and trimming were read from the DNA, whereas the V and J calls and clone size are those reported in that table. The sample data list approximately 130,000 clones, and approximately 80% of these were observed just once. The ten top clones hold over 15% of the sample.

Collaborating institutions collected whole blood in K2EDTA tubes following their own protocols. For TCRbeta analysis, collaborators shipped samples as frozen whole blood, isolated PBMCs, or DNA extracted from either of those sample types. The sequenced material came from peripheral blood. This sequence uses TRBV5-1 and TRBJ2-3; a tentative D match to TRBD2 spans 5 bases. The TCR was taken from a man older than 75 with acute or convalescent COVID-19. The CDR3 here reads CASSAGVLDTQYF. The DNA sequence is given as TGCGCCAGCAGCGCGGGTGTTCTAGATACGCAGTATTTT.